The sequence of this T cell receptor (beta chain) was determined in a study of neoadjuvant anti-PD-1 for oral cavity cancer. Study details: Before surgery, most patients got three to four biweekly 3 mg/kg nivolumab doses.

Indicated time point: after neoadjuvant nivolumab, at surgical resection. These newly diagnosed stage II-IVA oral cavity squamous cell carcinoma patients had no prior systemic or radiation treatment. The table came from immunoSEQ multiplex PCR; TCRdb's copy has only in-frame clones and leaves some out. Of about 14,000 clones in the sample, 70% to 75% are singletons; the top ten hold about 3%. Specimen: PBMCs, collected after nivolumab (anti-PD-1) treatment. The source is a person aged 40-85 years with oral cavity squamous cell carcinoma.

The CDR3 loop is CASIFDQGSNQPQHF. In DNA, the CDR3 is TGTGCCAGCATCTTCGACCAGGGGAGCAATCAGCCCCAGCATTTT. This chain uses TRBV6-1 with TRBJ1-5, with a possible D match to TRBD1 (6 bases). This CDR3 is built from 15 residues. V lost 7 bases and J lost 1, with 14 bases in between. Germline CDR1 reads MNHNS; CDR2 reads SASEGT.